The 23 T cell receptor beta chains reported below all come from one sample, sequenced in a study of T cells in Graves' hyperthyroidism and ophthalmopathy. The TCR beta CDR3 regions underwent amplification using RNA transcripts as the source. When the TCR CDR3 underwent first-round RT-PCR, the HTBI primer set was used. TCRdb re-derived calls from the multiplex PCR reads in MiXCR, one entry per CDR3 protein. The sample shows 450,000 to 700,000 distinct CDR3 sequences, around 42% of them seen only once. The sample consisted of peripheral blood or thyroid tissue (not recorded which). Receptors were obtained from an adult woman with Graves' disease, either hyperthyroidism or ophthalmopathy (not recorded which).

This clonotype occurred many times. The CDR3 DNA sequence: TGTGCCAGCATTGGGGGAAGCACCGGGGAGCTGTTTTTT. As protein: CASIGGSTGELFF. The chain joins TRBV6-5 to TRBJ2-2; D possibly uses TRBD1 or TRBD2 (5 bases each). Germline CDR1 reads MNHEY; CDR2 reads SVGAGI. The CDR3 spans 13 residues. With 7 bases removed from V and 4 bases from J, the gap between germline ends came to 10 bases.

The chain couples TRBV25-1 to TRBJ2-7; 11 bases are shared with TRBD2. Germline values: CDR1 MGHDK, CDR2 SYGVNS. The CDR3 consists of 16 residues. V lost 2 bases and J lost 7; bases outside the gene matches: 10. CDR3 sequence reads: CASSEPLAGVGLEQYF. CDR3 bases: TGTGCCAGCAGTGAACCACTAGCGGGAGTAGGGCTGGAGCAGTACTTC.

This clonotype was picked up a small number of times. The rearrangement joins TRBV7-9 to TRBJ1-1; TRBD1 matches at 8 bases. CDR1 SEHNR and CDR2 FQNEAQ come from the germline V gene (reference sequence). With 3 bases clipped from V and 1 base from J, the junction kept 4 bases outside the gene matches. This CDR3 spans 15 amino acids. The CDR3 nucleotides read TGTGCCAGCAGCTTTCCGGACAGGGAGAACACTGAAGCTTTCTTT. Its translation is CASSFPDRENTEAFF.

CDR3 nucleotides: TGTGCCAGTAGTACGACTAGCGGGAGGGAGACCCAGTACTTC. Amino acids: CASSTTSGRETQYF. V usage is TRBV19 and J usage is TRBJ2-5; TRBD2 aligns across 13 bases. Germline V gene sequence: CDR1 LNHDA, CDR2 SQIVND (reference sequence). This CDR3 has 14 residues. After removal of 4 bases from V and 5 bases from J, the junction contained 1 base not matched to a gene.

In its sample, this clonotype was seen a few times. This chain connects TRBV10-1 to TRBJ1-2; D possibly corresponds to TRBD1 (5 bases). The CDR3 extends over 14 amino acids. The germline CDR1 and CDR2 sequences are WNHNN and SYGVQD (reference sequence). V dropped 6 bases and J dropped 2 bases, with 13 bases sitting between them. The CDR3 region is CASSPGLVNYGYTF. CDR3 DNA sequence: TGCGCCAGCAGCCCGGGACTGGTCAACTATGGCTACACCTTC.

J is TRBJ1-2 and V is TRBV5-1, with D perhaps TRBD1 (6 bases). V was trimmed by 4 bases and J by 7 bases, leaving 11 bases between them. Per germline, CDR1 SGHRS and CDR2 YFSETQ. The CDR3 runs 12 residues. In DNA, the CDR3 is TGCGCCAGCAGCGACGGACAGAGTGGCTACACCTTC. Amino acids: CASSDGQSGYTF.

The CDR3 spells CASSVTGGSDGYTF. The CDR3 DNA reads TGTGCCAGCAGCGTCACAGGGGGCTCCGATGGCTACACCTTC. V gene TRBV9 combines with J gene TRBJ1-2; TRBD1 matches at 9 bases. Germline CDR1 is SGDLS and CDR2 is YYNGEE. The CDR3 consists of 14 residues. The junction had 5 bases not matched to a gene; V was cut back by 2 bases and J by 6 bases.

CDR3 nucleotides: TGTGCCAGCAGTCTCCGACGCACTAACTATGGCTACACCTTC. Encoded protein: CASSLRRTNYGYTF. The chain couples TRBV12-3 or TRBV12-4 to TRBJ1-2; D is unresolved. V was cut by 5 bases and J by 0 bases, with 10 bases left in between. The CDR3 consists of 14 residues.

V usage is TRBV20-1 and J usage is TRBJ2-3, with D unresolved. This CDR3 is 14 amino acids long. Germline CDR1 reads DFQATT; CDR2 reads SNEGSKA (reference sequence). The V and J ends lost 3 bases and 3 bases respectively, with 13 bases between them. CDR3 protein: CSASWSVGTDTQYF. The DNA for the CDR3 is TGCAGTGCTAGCTGGTCGGTGGGGACAGATACGCAGTATTTT.

The chain carries TRBV2 and TRBJ2-1; 10 bases line up with TRBD2. Germline V CDR1 and CDR2: SNHLY, FYNNEI. The CDR3 consists of 14 residues. V was clipped by 4 bases and J by 10 bases; unmatched bases: 7. DNA for the CDR3: TGTGCCAGCAGTGGACTAGCGGGTCTTTTGGAGCAGTTCTTC. Its protein product is CASSGLAGLLEQFF.

The chain employs TRBV7-6 and TRBJ1-2, with unresolved D. Germline V gene lookup returns CDR1 SGHVS and CDR2 FNYEAQ. V was clipped by 2 bases and J by 12 bases, with 13 bases between them. The CDR3 length is 12 residues. CDR3 loop: CASSLMASGNTF. CDR3 nucleotides: TGTGCCAGCAGCTTAATGGCCTCTGGAAACACCTTC.

This clonotype was recorded a few times. V gene TRBV3-1 combines with J gene TRBJ1-4; TRBD1 aligns across 9 bases. CDR3 length: 16 residues. The germline CDR1 and CDR2 sequences are LGHDT and YNNKEL (reference sequence). Trimming removed 4 bases from V and 2 bases from J; junction bases left unmatched: 5. This chain's CDR3 is CASSPGTGRTNEKLFF. The CDR3 DNA reads as TGTGCCAGCAGCCCAGGGACAGGGAGGACTAATGAAAAACTGTTTTTT.

This chain connects TRBV7-6 to TRBJ2-5; D call uncertain. The CDR3 consists of 14 residues. V lost 5 bases to trimming and J lost 1 base, with 11 bases between them. Germline CDR1 SGHVS, CDR2 FNYEAQ. CDR3 loop: CASSVGFTQETQYF. CDR3 in DNA: TGTGCCAGCAGCGTCGGCTTCACCCAAGAGACCCAGTACTTC.

This clonotype was detected many times. This chain uses TRBV19 with TRBJ1-5, with D possibly being TRBD1 (5 bases). Trimming removed 3 bases at V and 7 bases at J, with 16 bases between. Germline V lookup: CDR1 LNHDA, CDR2 SQIVND (reference sequence). The CDR3 is 15 residues long. This CDR3 is CASSMGGRGIQPQHF. For the CDR3, the DNA is TGTGCCAGTAGTATGGGGGGGAGAGGCATACAGCCCCAGCATTTT.

On this clonotype: No conserved phenylalanine or tryptophan ends this CDR3, so it is likely a read error. This chain connects TRBV19 to TRBJ1-5; D gene unclear. The CDR3 has 15 amino acids. Germline CDR1 LNHDA, CDR2 SQIVND (reference sequence). The V and J ends lost 7 bases and 0 bases respectively, with 13 bases between them. CDR3 region: CASTLGAYSNQPQHL. CDR3 bases: TGTGCCAGTACTCTGGGAGCTTATAGCAATCAGCCCCAGCATCTT.

There are many counts of this clonotype. This rearrangement joins TRBV5-5 to TRBJ1-1, with a weak D call TRBD1 (5 bases). The V and J ends lost 4 bases and 0 bases respectively, with 10 bases between them. Looked up from germline, CDR1 is SGHKS and CDR2 is YYEKEE (reference sequence). There are 14 residues in the CDR3. Here the CDR3 DNA reads TGTGCCAGCAGCGAGACAGACATGAACACTGAAGCTTTCTTT. It yields the protein CASSETDMNTEAFF.

The CDR3 DNA is TGTGCCAGTAGTTGGATCCCAGGGCGAGCGAACACTGAAGCTTTCTTT. This encodes CASSWIPGRANTEAFF. The genes are TRBV19 and TRBJ1-1; possible D gene TRBD1, 5 bases. The CDR3 consists of 16 residues. V was pared by 5 bases and J by 1 base, with 17 bases between. The germline V gene encodes CDR1 LNHDA and CDR2 SQIVND (reference sequence).

The V and J genes are TRBV6-1 and TRBJ2-5; the D gene could be TRBD1 or TRBD2 (5 bases each). The V gene lost 6 bases and the J gene lost 3 bases, with 11 bases spanning the gap. CDR1 MNHNS and CDR2 SASEGT come from the germline V gene. There are 13 residues in the CDR3. The CDR3 DNA sequence: TGTGCCAGCAGGGGGACCGGGGAAGAGACCCAGTACTTC. Protein sequence: CASRGTGEETQYF.

This rearrangement joins TRBV20-1 to TRBJ1-2; D gene uncertain. Germline values: CDR1 DFQATT, CDR2 SNEGSKA (reference sequence). Trimming left V 2 bases short and J 8 bases short, with 9 bases between. The CDR3 runs to 11 residues. CDR3 in DNA: TGCAGTGCTAGATGGAGGGAAGGCTACACCTTC. It is translated as CSARWREGYTF.

This chain connects TRBV25-1 to TRBJ1-6, with a possible D match to TRBD1 (5 bases). This CDR3 is built from 16 residues. Trimming stripped 4 bases from V and 9 bases from J, with 19 bases between. Germline CDR1 is MGHDK and CDR2 is SYGVNS. The CDR3 here is CASSASQVREASPLHF. Written as DNA, the CDR3 is TGTGCCAGCAGTGCTAGCCAGGTCAGGGAGGCTTCACCCCTCCACTTT.

The chain is built from TRBV15 and TRBJ1-6; D possibly corresponds to TRBD1 (5 bases). V lost 0 bases and J 5 bases, leaving 11 bases between the germline ends. The CDR3 consists of 16 residues. CDR1 and CDR2 from the germline V gene are LNHNV and YYDKDF (reference sequence). CDR3 protein: CATSRDQIGDNSPLHF. The CDR3 region has the DNA TGTGCCACCAGCAGAGATCAGATAGGGGATAATTCACCCCTCCACTTT.

This clonotype was detected ten times or more. The chain has TRBV4-1 and TRBJ1-4; no clear D. Germline assignment: CDR1 MGHRA and CDR2 YSYEKL. The CDR3 totals 16 residues. Trimming cost V 0 bases and J 13 bases, with 21 bases left between them. The CDR3 region is CASSQEDGGVMKGLFF. The CDR3 DNA is TGCGCCAGCAGCCAAGAAGACGGAGGTGTAATGAAAGGACTGTTTTTT.

This chain connects TRBV5-1 to TRBJ2-2; maybe TRBD2 (5 bases). Per germline, CDR1 SGHRS and CDR2 YFSETQ. V dropped 5 bases and J dropped 13 bases, with 15 bases sitting between them. CDR3 size: 12 residues. CDR3 in DNA: TGCGCCAGCAGTGCACTACCGGGGTCGCTGTTTTTT. Translating it yields CASSALPGSLFF.